The rows below give T cell receptor beta chains drawn from one sample of a study of blood T cells in healthy people across ages. One entry per CDR3 protein, called by TCRdb with MiXCR from the 5' RACE reads. Here the sample spans hundreds of thousands of distinct CDR3 sequences, about 21% being singletons. Sequenced: blood. These receptors were collected from a man between 65 and 79 years old in good health. The CDR3 runs from the conserved cysteine through the conserved F or W. A D gene is named only where the DNA matches it firmly. Clone size is stated in some rows and not others, as once, few, many or a class when expanded.

clone_size | j_call | d_call | v_call | cdr3_aa | cdr3_nt
- | TRBJ1-6 | - | TRBV20-1 | CSTTGRQLSSPLHF | TGCAGTACAACAGGGCGCCAGCTAAGTTCGCCCCTCCACTTT
- | TRBJ2-1 | - | TRBV19 | CASSITGERSYNEQFF | TGTGCCAGTAGTATAACGGGGGAGAGGTCCTACAATGAGCAGTTCTTC
few | TRBJ2-7 | TRBD1 | TRBV20-1 | CSARAGTGVGEQYF | TGCAGTGCTCGTGCCGGGACAGGGGTCGGGGAGCAGTACTTC
few | TRBJ1-3 | - | TRBV6-5 | CASSPPGRTGNTIYF | TGTGCCAGCAGCCCCCCCGGGAGAACTGGAAACACCATATATTTT
few | TRBJ2-4 | - | TRBV5-1 | CASSLEQGAKNIQYF | TGCGCCAGCAGCCTAGAACAGGGCGCCAAAAACATTCAGTACTTC
- | TRBJ2-7 | - | TRBV6-5 | CASKAVSSYEQYF | TGTGCCAGCAAGGCGGTGAGCTCCTACGAGCAGTACTTC
few | TRBJ2-1 | TRBD2 | TRBV28 | CASRRLAGGKAEQFF | TGTGCCAGCCGCAGACTAGCGGGAGGGAAGGCTGAGCAGTTCTTC
many | TRBJ2-1 | - | TRBV28 | CASSLGHNNEQFF | TGTGCCAGCAGTTTAGGGCACAACAATGAGCAGTTCTTC
few | TRBJ1-2 | TRBD1 | TRBV7-3 | CASSITRTGSGYTF | TGTGCCAGCTCTATTACGCGGACAGGGTCTGGCTACACCTTC
- | TRBJ2-7 | TRBD1 | TRBV15 | CATSGVSGTAGRGQYF | TGTGCCACCAGCGGAGTTTCCGGGACAGCAGGGCGCGGGCAGTACTTC
few | TRBJ1-1 | TRBD1 | TRBV12-3/TRBV12-4 | CASSRGQGRTRDTEAFF | TGTGCCAGCAGTAGGGGACAGGGTAGGACCAGGGACACTGAAGCTTTCTTT
- | TRBJ2-1 | - | TRBV7-2 | CASSMGIYNEQFF | TGTGCCAGCAGCATGGGGATCTACAATGAGCAGTTCTTC
few | TRBJ1-1 | TRBD1 | TRBV5-1 | CASSVTGDLNTEAFF | TGCGCCAGCAGCGTTACAGGGGACCTGAACACTGAAGCTTTCTTT
few | TRBJ2-1 | TRBD2 | TRBV4-3 | CASSQDRSGGLLFF | TGCGCCAGCAGCCAAGATCGATCGGGAGGGCTTTTGTTCTTC
- | TRBJ2-1 | TRBD2 | TRBV24-1 | CATSETTSGTPNEQFF | TGTGCCACCAGTGAGACTACTAGCGGGACCCCCAATGAGCAGTTCTTC
few | TRBJ1-2 | TRBD1 | TRBV3-1 | CASSQSRDSPLYAF | TGTGCCAGCAGCCAGTCAAGGGACAGCCCGCTCTACGCCTTC
many | TRBJ2-7 | TRBD1 | TRBV5-1 | CASSLLPGQSYEQYF | TGCGCCAGCAGCTTGTTGCCGGGACAGTCCTACGAGCAGTACTTC
- | TRBJ2-3 | - | TRBV3-1 | CASSRKPESTQYF | TGTGCCAGCAGCCGTAAGCCCGAAAGCACGCAGTATTTT
few | TRBJ2-1 | TRBD2 | TRBV19 | CASATSGGDNEQFF | TGTGCCAGTGCGACTAGCGGGGGGGACAATGAGCAGTTCTTC
few | TRBJ2-7 | TRBD2 | TRBV20-1 | CSAKRREGLYEQYF | TGCAGTGCGAAGCGGCGGGAGGGCCTCTACGAGCAGTACTTC
few | TRBJ2-3 | - | TRBV5-1 | CASSLEPNITEVPTDTQYF | TGCGCCAGCAGCTTGGAACCTAATATTACGGAGGTCCCCACAGATACGCAGTATTTT
few | TRBJ2-2 | TRBD2 | TRBV4-1 | CASSQGTSGNSGELFF | TGCGCCAGCAGCCAAGGCACTAGCGGGAACTCCGGGGAGCTGTTTTTT
few | TRBJ2-3 | - | TRBV20-1 | CSAGLVADTQYF | TGCAGTGCTGGCCTCGTTGCAGATACGCAGTATTTT
- | TRBJ1-5 | - | TRBV29-1 | CSVSEGGQPQHF | TGCAGCGTTAGCGAGGGCGGGCAGCCCCAGCATTTT
few | TRBJ2-5 | - | TRBV4-3 | CASSQDRGAQETQYF | TGCGCCAGCAGCCAAGATCGTGGGGCCCAAGAGACCCAGTACTTC
once | TRBJ2-3 | - | TRBV20-1 | CSARREDTQYF | TGCAGTGCGCGGAGGGAGGATACGCAGTATTTT
few | TRBJ2-5 | - | TRBV6-1 | CASGPNSKETQYF | TGTGCCAGCGGGCCTAACAGCAAAGAGACCCAGTACTTC
- | TRBJ2-7 | - | TRBV3-1 | CASSQDQIAASTF | TGTGCCAGCAGCCAAGACCAAATAGCGGCCTCTACCTTC
few | TRBJ2-3 | TRBD2 | TRBV7-3 | CASSRSGSNTDTQYF | TGTGCCAGCAGCCGTAGCGGGAGCAATACAGATACGCAGTATTTT
- | TRBJ2-3 | - | TRBV11-1 | CASSLRAGSSTDTQYF | TGTGCCAGCAGCTTAAGGGCAGGGAGTAGCACAGATACGCAGTATTTT
few | TRBJ2-2 | - | TRBV6-2/TRBV6-3 | CASIKDGQNTGELFF | TGTGCCAGCATCAAGGATGGACAGAACACCGGGGAGCTGTTTTTT
few | TRBJ2-3 | - | TRBV29-1 | CSVDGLAATDTQYF | TGCAGCGTTGATGGGCTAGCCGCCACAGATACGCAGTATTTT
- | TRBJ2-2 | - | TRBV9 | CASSAPAGTYTGELFF | TGTGCCAGCAGCGCACCTGCGGGGACTTACACCGGGGAGCTGTTTTTT